The present entry profiles one TCR beta chain with its context. What it binds is not known. Generated by immunoSEQ multiplex PCR, the TCRdb table keeps only in-frame clones and is missing some. The table has about 180,000 clones, over 85% seen once; the top ten hold around 0.072%. The data originate from a study of shared clonotypes between healthy human individuals. Study background: CD4 naive cells filled three plates per donor, CD4 memory three, CD8 naive two and CD8 memory one.

Each sample came from a Caucasian adult donor living in Nashville, Tennessee. A split of CD4+ cells into CD45RA+ naive and CD45RA-negative memory subsets was performed. The study's findings and limits: Four donors shared approximately 5% of their naive CD4 clonotypes.

The CDR3 is 11 amino acids. Germline CDR1 DFQATT, CDR2 SNEGSKA (reference sequence). V lost 3 bases to trimming and J lost 6 bases, with 8 bases between them. The receptor was isolated from a woman aged 25 to 39 in good health. Material for sequencing was naive CD4+ T cells sorted from blood. Subset: CD45RA+ positively selected. The chain is built from TRBV20-1 and TRBJ1-1, with D possibly TRBD1 on 6 matching bases. The CDR3 DNA reads as TGCAGTGCTAGGAGACAGGCTGAAGCTTTCTTT. Protein product: CSARRQAEAFF.